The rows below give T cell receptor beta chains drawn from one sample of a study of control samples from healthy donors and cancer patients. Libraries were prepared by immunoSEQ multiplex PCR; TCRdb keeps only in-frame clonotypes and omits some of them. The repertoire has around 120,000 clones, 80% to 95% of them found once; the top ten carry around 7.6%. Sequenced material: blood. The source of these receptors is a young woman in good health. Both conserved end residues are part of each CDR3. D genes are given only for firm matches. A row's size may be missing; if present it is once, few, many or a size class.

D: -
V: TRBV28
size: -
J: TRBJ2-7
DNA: TGTGCCAGCAGTCCAAGCGGAGGTTACGAGCAGTACTTC
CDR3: CASSPSGGYEQYF

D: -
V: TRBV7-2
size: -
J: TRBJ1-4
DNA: TGTGCCAGCAGCTTATCCAGAGGACTTTTCAAGGCAACTAATGAAAAACTGTTTTTT
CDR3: CASSLSRGLFKATNEKLFF

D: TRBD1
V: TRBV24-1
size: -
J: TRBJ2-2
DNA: TGTGCCACCAGGTCGACTGGGACAGGGACAACCGGGGAGCTGTTTTTT
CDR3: CATRSTGTGTTGELFF

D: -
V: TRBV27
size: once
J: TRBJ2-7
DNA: TGTGCCAGCAGTGACAAAGCCTACGAGCAGTACTTC
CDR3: CASSDKAYEQYF

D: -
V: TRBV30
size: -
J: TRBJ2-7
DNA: TGTGCCTCGTACAAAGGTTTGAGCTCCTACGAGCAGTACTTC
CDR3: CASYKGLSSYEQYF

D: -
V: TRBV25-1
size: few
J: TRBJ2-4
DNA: TGTGCCAGCAGTACAGGGGAGGTGGGCATTCAGTACTTC
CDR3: CASSTGEVGIQYF

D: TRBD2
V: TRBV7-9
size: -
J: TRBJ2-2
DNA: TGTGCCAGCAGTCAAGCGGGAGGAAGGGGGGAGCTGTTTTTT
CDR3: CASSQAGGRGELFF

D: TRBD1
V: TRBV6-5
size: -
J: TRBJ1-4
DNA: TGTGGGTCCGGGACAGGGGACTTGACTAATGAAAAACTGTTTTTT
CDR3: CGSGTGDLTNEKLFF

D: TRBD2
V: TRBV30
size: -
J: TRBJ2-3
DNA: TGTGCCTGGAGTGTAACACTAATGGCGGGGGGAACTTACACAGATACGCAGTATTTT
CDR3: CAWSVTLMAGGTYTDTQYF

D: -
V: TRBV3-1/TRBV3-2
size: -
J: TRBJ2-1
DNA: TGTGCCAGCAGCCCCCCTGATAATGAGCAGTTCTTC
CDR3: CASSPPDNEQFF

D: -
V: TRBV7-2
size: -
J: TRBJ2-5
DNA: TGTGCCAGCAGCCAGACAGGAGGACAAGAGACCCAGTACTTC
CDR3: CASSQTGGQETQYF

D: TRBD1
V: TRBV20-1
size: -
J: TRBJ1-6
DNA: TGCAGTGCTAGTAGGGGACAGACCAATAATTCACCCCTCCACTTT
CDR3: CSASRGQTNNSPLHF

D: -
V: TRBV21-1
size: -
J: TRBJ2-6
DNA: TGTGCCAGCAGCCGTAAGGGGTCTGGGGCCAACGTCCTGACTTTC
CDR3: CASSRKGSGANVLTF

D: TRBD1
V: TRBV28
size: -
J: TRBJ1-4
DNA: TGTGCCAGCAGTGCCCCGTCCGGGACAGGGGGTGAAAAACTGTTTTTT
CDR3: CASSAPSGTGGEKLFF

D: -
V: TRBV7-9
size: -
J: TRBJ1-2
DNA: TGTGCCAGCAGCCATCTCCAATCCTTTATGCCCTTC
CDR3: CASSHLQSFMPF

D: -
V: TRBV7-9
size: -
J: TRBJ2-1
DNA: TGTGCCAGCAGCTTAGTCGGAGAGGGGGTTAATGAGCAGTTCTTC
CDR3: CASSLVGEGVNEQFF

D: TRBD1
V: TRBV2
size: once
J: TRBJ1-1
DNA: TGTGCCAGCAGTTCAGGGGAGGGGGCGCGGAGGGCTTTCTTT
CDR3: CASSSGEGARRAFF

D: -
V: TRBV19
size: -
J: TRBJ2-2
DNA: TGTGCCAGTTCCAGGGAAACCGGGGAGCTGTTTTTT
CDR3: CASSRETGELFF

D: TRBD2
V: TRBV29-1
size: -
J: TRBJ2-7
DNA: TGCAGCGTTGTAACACGGGGGGGGTTTGGCGAGCAGTACTTC
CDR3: CSVVTRGGFGEQYF

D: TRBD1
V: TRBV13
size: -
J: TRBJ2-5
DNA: TGTGCCAGCAGCACCGGGACAGGGACTCAAGAGACCCAGTACTTC
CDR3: CASSTGTGTQETQYF

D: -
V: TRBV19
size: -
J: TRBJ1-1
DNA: TGTGCCAGTAGCCCGCGCGAGGGTAGAGCTGAAGCTTTCTTT
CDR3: CASSPREGRAEAFF

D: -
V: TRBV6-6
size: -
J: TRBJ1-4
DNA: TGTGCCAGCAGTTACAAGGATAACTTGGAAAAACTGTTTTTT
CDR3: CASSYKDNLEKLFF

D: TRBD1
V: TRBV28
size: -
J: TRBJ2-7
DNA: TGTGCCAGCAGTTTCCCAGGGACAGGGAAGCTCGAGCAGTACTTC
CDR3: CASSFPGTGKLEQYF

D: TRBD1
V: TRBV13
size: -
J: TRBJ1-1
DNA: TGTGCCAGCAGCTTAGAAGCCAGGGGGCCCAAGGGCACTGAAGCTTTCTTT
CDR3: CASSLEARGPKGTEAFF

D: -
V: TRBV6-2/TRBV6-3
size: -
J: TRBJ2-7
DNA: TGTGCCAGCAGTGGAATAGCAGTGCAGTACTTC
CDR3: CASSGIAVQYF

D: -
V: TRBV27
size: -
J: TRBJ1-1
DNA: TGTGCCAGCCCCCCAGGGGTGAACACTGAAGCTTTCTTT
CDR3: CASPPGVNTEAFF

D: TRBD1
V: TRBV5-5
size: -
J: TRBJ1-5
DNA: TGTGCCAGCAGCCCGGGACAGAGATATCAGCCCCAGCATTTT
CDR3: CASSPGQRYQPQHF

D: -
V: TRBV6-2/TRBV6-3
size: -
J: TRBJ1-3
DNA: TGTGCCAGCAGTTACGCCGACAGCCTCTCTGGAAACACCATATATTTT
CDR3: CASSYADSLSGNTIYF

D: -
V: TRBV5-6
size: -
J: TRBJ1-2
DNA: TGTGCCAGCAGCTTGACGGGTAGTAACTATGGCTACACCTTC
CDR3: CASSLTGSNYGYTF

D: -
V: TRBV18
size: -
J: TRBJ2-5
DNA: TGTGCCAGCTCACGAGAGACCCAGTACTTC
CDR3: CASSRETQYF

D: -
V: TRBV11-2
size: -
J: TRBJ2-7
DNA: TGTGCCAGCACCGTAAAACTACAGAGCTACGAGCAGTACTTC
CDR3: CASTVKLQSYEQYF

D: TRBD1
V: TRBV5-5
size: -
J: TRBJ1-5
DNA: TGTGCCAGCAGCGCGCGGCGGGACAGGGGTAATCAGCCCCAGCATTTT
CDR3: CASSARRDRGNQPQHF

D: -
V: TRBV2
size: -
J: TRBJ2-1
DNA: TGTGCGAACGCCAAGGGGGAGGCGCAGGAGCAGTTCTTC
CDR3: CANAKGEAQEQFF

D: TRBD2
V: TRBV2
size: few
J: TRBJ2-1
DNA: TGTGCCAGCCAGGCTAGCGGGAGTATGGATTACAATGAGCAGTTCTTC
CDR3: CASQASGSMDYNEQFF

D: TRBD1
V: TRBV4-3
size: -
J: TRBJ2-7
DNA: TGCGCCAGCAGCCAAGATTGGGGGTCTAAATGGCAGGGGGACTACGAGCAGTACTTC
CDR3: CASSQDWGSKWQGDYEQYF

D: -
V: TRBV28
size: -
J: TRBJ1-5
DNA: TGTGCCAGCAGTTTAGTAGGGGGGAGCAATCAGCCCCAGCATTTT
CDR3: CASSLVGGSNQPQHF